What follows is one TCR beta chain and its context. Its antigen is currently unknown. Germline assignment: CDR1 SQVTM and CDR2 ANQGSEA. The CDR3 extends over 12 amino acids. With V trimmed by 5 bases and J by 3 bases, 2 bases remained unmatched. Produced via immunoSEQ multiplex PCR; TCRdb's table is partial and in-frame only. This table has approximately 79,000 clones, approximately 93% appearing once. The sample comes from a study of OX40 agonist ivuxolimab in advanced cancers. Points from the study as a whole: CD4+ and CD8+ blood T cells expanded clonally by week 6 at 0.1 to 3.0 mg/kg.

The origin of this receptor is an adult with an advanced solid tumor such as melanoma, head and neck, liver or kidney cancer. The rearrangement uses TRBV29-1 and TRBJ2-3; 7 positions match TRBD2. Material: CD4+ or CD8+ T cells sorted from blood, obtained in a trial of the OX40 agonist ivuxolimab. As DNA, the CDR3 is TGCAGCGTTAGGGAGGGGACAGATACGCAGTATTTT. This translates into CSVREGTDTQYF.